One and the same sample provided the 15 T cell receptor beta chains below, sequenced in a study of T cell responses to AZD1222 COVID-19 vaccine. The table came from immunoSEQ multiplex PCR; TCRdb's copy has only in-frame clones and leaves some out. The table records 140,000 or so clones, approximately 86% of them present only once. Source: peripheral blood, taken 28 days after the second AZD1222 dose. Source of these receptors: an adult who received the AZD1222 COVID-19 vaccine.

This sequence joins TRBV10-2 and TRBJ2-5; TRBD2 matches at 8 bases. This CDR3 is 15 amino acids long. Germline loops: CDR1 WSHSY, CDR2 SAAADI. V dropped 3 bases and J dropped 4; count of bases not matched to a gene: 7. The CDR3 is CASSDISGDRETQYF. DNA of the CDR3: TGCGCCAGCAGTGATATTAGCGGGGATCGAGAGACCCAGTACTTC.

Worth noting for this clone: The junction does not match germline at one end; this may be a read error. This chain links TRBV5-1 with TRBJ1-2; TRBD1 matches at 7 bases. The CDR3 extends over 12 amino acids. The V gene's germline CDR1 is SGHRS and CDR2 YFSETQ. The CDR3 loop reads CASSLEGGQNAF. CDR3 in DNA: TGCGCCAGCAGCTTGGAGGGGGGACAGAATGCCTTC.

The gene calls are TRBV2 and TRBJ1-4; the D is unclear. The V gene's germline CDR1 is SNHLY and CDR2 FYNNEI. V was clipped by 1 base and J by 0 bases, with 3 bases between them. CDR3 size: 14 residues. The CDR3 here is CASSEESTNEKLFF. In DNA form, the CDR3 reads TGTGCCAGCAGTGAAGAGTCAACTAATGAAAAACTGTTTTTT.

The chain links TRBV12-5 to TRBJ2-3, with D hard to call. The CDR3 consists of 13 residues. Germline CDR1 and CDR2: LGHNT and FRNRAP. Trimming pared 2 bases from V and 4 bases from J, leaving 7 bases between. The CDR3 protein is CASGLNGADTQYF. The CDR3 DNA sequence: TGTGCTAGTGGTTTGAATGGGGCAGATACGCAGTATTTT.

V usage is TRBV3-1 (or the pseudogene TRBV3-2) and J usage is TRBJ2-1; tentative D call: TRBD2 (6 bases). V was cut by 7 bases and J by 0 bases, with 10 bases left in between. Germline-derived CDR1 and CDR2 are LGHDT and YNNKEL (reference sequence). This CDR3 has 14 residues. This chain's CDR3 is CASTRGSSYNEQFF. Here the CDR3 DNA reads TGTGCCAGCACCCGGGGGAGCTCCTACAATGAGCAGTTCTTC.

This rearrangement joins TRBV10-1 to TRBJ1-6; 8 bases match TRBD1. The V segment lost 4 bases and the J segment 10 bases; nucleotides outside the gene matches: 6. The CDR3 extends over 14 amino acids. CDR1 is WNHNN and CDR2 is SYGVQD in the germline V gene (reference sequence). Written as DNA, the CDR3 is TGCGCCAGCAGTGCCGGACAGGGTCCCTCACCCCTCCACTTT. It specifies CASSAGQGPSPLHF.

This chain links TRBV19 with TRBJ1-2; perhaps TRBD1 as D (5 bases). There are 14 residues in the CDR3. The germline V gene has CDR1 LNHDA and CDR2 SQIVND (reference sequence). V was shortened by 3 bases and J by 8 bases, with 16 bases between the two germline ends. CDR3 bases: TGTGCCAGTAGTATGCCCGGCAGGGCTTTGGGCTACACCTTC. It yields the protein CASSMPGRALGYTF. The full variable domain, rest sourced from reference TRBV19 and TRBJ1-2, is DGGITQSPKYLFRKEGQNVTLSCEQNLNHDAMYWYRQDPGQGLRLIYYSQIVNDFQKGDIAEGYSVSREKKESFPLTVTSAQKNPTAFYLCASSMPGRALGYTFGSGTRLTVV.

The rearrangement joins TRBV30 to TRBJ2-1; D is uncertain. The CDR3 is 11 residues long. Germline V gene data show CDR1 as GTSNPN and CDR2 as SVGIG (reference sequence). Trimming left V 5 bases short and J 10 bases short, with 12 bases between. The CDR3 is CAWGIAREQFF. CDR3 DNA: TGTGCCTGGGGTATTGCCAGAGAGCAGTTCTTC. Based on the CDR3 plus reference TRBV30 and TRBJ2-1, the full variable domain is SQTIHQWPATLVQPVGSPLSLECTVEGTSNPNLYWYRQAAGRGLQLLFYSVGIGQISSEVPQNLSASRPQDRQFILSSKKLLLSDSGFYLCAWGIAREQFFGPGTRLTVL.

The chain has TRBV5-1 and TRBJ2-2; TRBD2 is a possible D gene (6 bases). V was clipped by 0 bases and J by 0 bases, with 15 bases between them. CDR1 and CDR2 (germline): SGHRS, YFSETQ. CDR3 size: 18 residues. Here the CDR3 reads CASSLGRGAGSNTGELFF. The CDR3 region has the DNA TGCGCCAGCAGCTTGGGACGCGGGGCCGGCTCGAACACCGGGGAGCTGTTTTTT.

The chain has TRBV28 and TRBJ2-3; D uncertain. The CDR3 extends over 14 amino acids. Germline V CDR1 and CDR2: MDHEN, SYDVKM. V lost 1 base and J 6 bases, leaving 11 bases between the germline ends. As DNA, the CDR3 is TGTGCCAGCAGTTTATTAACCCCTGGGGATACGCAGTATTTT. This sequence encodes CASSLLTPGDTQYF.

CDR3 residues: CSVFPGGAPYEQYF. The CDR3 DNA reads TGCAGCGTTTTTCCAGGGGGCGCCCCCTACGAGCAGTACTTC. The rearrangement joins TRBV29-1 to TRBJ2-7; TRBD1 agrees at 8 bases. Germline V CDR1 and CDR2: SQVTM, ANQGSEA. The junction had 8 bases not matched to a gene; V was cut back by 5 bases and J by 2 bases. CDR3 length equals 14 residues.

The chain is built from TRBV11-2 and TRBJ1-1; possibly TRBD1 for D (5 bases). Per the germline V gene, CDR1 is SGHAT and CDR2 is FQNNGV. Between the trimmed V and J ends, which lost 5 bases and 7 bases, there was a span of 17 bases. There are 14 residues in the CDR3. The CDR3 region is CASSPQVGTLEAFF. The CDR3 nucleotides read TGTGCCAGCAGCCCCCAGGTGGGGACCCTTGAAGCTTTCTTT.

The genes are TRBV10-3 and TRBJ1-1, with a tentative D call TRBD1 (6 bases). This CDR3 is 15 amino acids long. V was shortened by 3 bases and J by 0 bases, with 11 bases between the two germline ends. Germline CDR1 is ENHRY and CDR2 is SYGVKD. The CDR3 sequence: CAISDPGHLNTEAFF. The CDR3 region has the DNA TGTGCCATCAGTGATCCGGGACACCTGAACACTGAAGCTTTCTTT.

The V call is TRBV24-1, the J call TRBJ1-2; D gene unclear. Germline V gene data show CDR1 as KGHDR and CDR2 as SFDVKD. Trimming took off 4 bases at V and 4 bases at J, with 6 bases between the two ends. This CDR3 is 12 amino acids long. The CDR3 loop reads CATSEGSYGYTF. CDR3 sequence (DNA): TGTGCCACCAGTGAGGGTTCCTATGGCTACACCTTC.

The chain has TRBV7-9 and TRBJ2-5; 9 nucleotides line up with TRBD2. Per the germline V gene, CDR1 is SEHNR and CDR2 is FQNEAQ (reference sequence). Unmatched junction bases numbered 7, after V lost 5 bases and J lost 3 bases. The CDR3 length is 15 residues. The CDR3 DNA is TGTGCCAGCAGCCCTAGGTTAGCGGGGGAAGAGACCCAGTACTTC. The encoded protein is CASSPRLAGEETQYF.